The 21 T cell receptor beta chains reported below all come from one sample, sequenced in a study of cytomegalovirus exposure and HLA in healthy donors. 60 Vbeta and 13 Jbeta primers were used in PCR. Produced via immunoSEQ multiplex PCR; TCRdb's table is partial and in-frame only. The table includes about 98,000 clones, about 81% detected once. Sequencing was carried out using PBMCs. The receptors were sampled from a man aged 35 to 55 in good health and CMV-seronegative.

The CDR3 nucleotides are TGTGCCAGCAGTGTATGGGGAGATAGCAATCAGCCCCAGCATTTT. The encoded protein is CASSVWGDSNQPQHF. The J gene is TRBJ1-5, the V gene TRBV6-1; no clear D gene. V was trimmed by 4 bases and J by 0 bases, leaving 10 bases between them. This CDR3 comprises 15 residues. Germline V CDR1 and CDR2: MNHNS, SASEGT.

This clone showed up just a few times. The rearrangement uses TRBV6-1 and TRBJ2-4; 7 bases match TRBD1. With V trimmed by 2 bases and J by 0 bases, 10 bases remained unmatched. Germline CDR1 reads MNHNS; CDR2 reads SASEGT. The length of the CDR3 is 18 residues. CDR3 in amino acids: CASSEFRGGPLAKNIQYF. The DNA for the CDR3 is TGTGCCAGCAGTGAATTTAGAGGGGGCCCTCTAGCCAAAAACATTCAGTACTTC.

This CDR3 reads CASSRPGQGSDEQYF. The CDR3 bases are TGTGCCAGCTCAAGACCGGGACAGGGATCCGACGAGCAGTACTTC. The V gene is TRBV18, the J gene TRBJ2-7; 9 bases fit TRBD1. Germline lookup yields CDR1 KGHSH and CDR2 LQKENI. Trimming cost V 5 bases and J 5 bases; bases outside gene matches: 10. The CDR3 runs to 15 residues.

The J gene is TRBJ1-2, the V gene TRBV19; D unclear. The CDR3 is 15 amino acids. From germline, CDR1 is LNHDA and CDR2 SQIVND (reference sequence). Trimming removed 3 bases from V and 4 bases from J, with 15 bases in between. The CDR3 DNA is TGTGCCAGTAGTATTGGTTCCGGAGGTGTCTATGGCTACACCTTC. Its translation is CASSIGSGGVYGYTF.

The rearrangement links TRBV2 to TRBJ2-4; weak D call: TRBD2 (6 bases). The germline V gene encodes CDR1 SNHLY and CDR2 FYNNEI. Trimming removed 6 bases from V and 0 bases from J, with 12 bases in between. The CDR3 consists of 15 residues. The DNA of the CDR3 is TGTGCCAGCAGCCCAAAGGGACTAGCCAAAAACATTCAGTACTTC. It specifies CASSPKGLAKNIQYF.

CDR3 in DNA: TGTGCCAGCAGCGTGACAGCGAGTAGCAATCAGCCCCAGCATTTT. It yields the protein CASSVTASSNQPQHF. The chain links TRBV9 to TRBJ1-5; possible D gene TRBD1, 5 bases. Trimming stripped 2 bases from V and 0 bases from J, with 9 bases between. In germline, CDR1 is SGDLS, CDR2 YYNGEE. This CDR3 spans 15 amino acids. The whole variable domain, filled in from reference TRBV9 and TRBJ1-5, reads DSGVTQTPKHLITATGQRVTLRCSPRSGDLSVYWYQQSLDQGLQFLIQYYNGEERAKGNILERFSAQQFPDLHSELNLSSLELGDSALYFCASSVTASSNQPQHFGDGTRLSIL.

This sequence joins TRBV29-1 and TRBJ1-2; possibly TRBD1 for D (5 bases). The CDR3 extends over 17 amino acids. Trimming took off 0 bases at V and 2 bases at J, with 19 bases between the two ends. Germline CDR1 SQVTM, CDR2 ANQGSEA. CDR3 sequence: CSVEDRAGHPNNYGYTF. The CDR3 DNA sequence: TGCAGCGTTGAAGATCGGGCAGGGCACCCAAACAACTATGGCTACACCTTC.

CDR3 loop: CASSIRDRGNQPQHF. The DNA of the CDR3 is TGTGCCAGTAGTATCCGGGACAGGGGCAATCAGCCCCAGCATTTT. J is TRBJ1-5 and V is TRBV19; 9 nucleotides line up with TRBD1. Trimming at V came to 3 bases and at J to 2 bases, leaving 2 bases not matched to a gene. The length of the CDR3 is 15 residues. Germline V gene sequence: CDR1 LNHDA, CDR2 SQIVND (reference sequence).

The chain links TRBV2 to TRBJ1-1; 10 positions agree with TRBD1. V gave up 11 bases and J gave up 0 bases; unmatched junction bases: 9. CDR3 length equals 15 residues. Germline V gene lookup returns CDR1 SNHLY and CDR2 FYNNEI. In nucleotides, the CDR3 is TGTGCCTGCTCCGGGACAGGGGTCCTGAACACTGAAGCTTTCTTT. Translation: CACSGTGVLNTEAFF.

The V and J genes are TRBV7-2 and TRBJ1-2; TRBD1 might be the D (5 bases). Germline V gene sequence: CDR1 SGHTA, CDR2 FQGNSA. This CDR3 is 16 amino acids long. Trimming cost V 5 bases and J 3 bases, with 19 bases left between them. The CDR3 DNA is TGTGCCAGCAGCCTAGGACCGGACAAGGTTTACTATGGCTACACCTTC. Its translation is CASSLGPDKVYYGYTF.

Here the CDR3 reads CASSEWEQGARAPLHF. The DNA for the CDR3 is TGTGCCAGCAGTGAATGGGAACAGGGGGCGCGTGCACCCCTCCACTTT. The chain is built from TRBV6-1 and TRBJ1-6; 9 bases map to TRBD1. From germline, CDR1 is MNHNS and CDR2 SASEGT. CDR3 length: 16 amino acids. V lost 2 bases to trimming and J lost 11 bases; unmatched junction nucleotides: 10.

This clone was recorded a few times. V usage is TRBV5-6 and J usage is TRBJ1-2, with 7 bases identical to TRBD1. J was trimmed by 7 bases and V by 0 bases; bases with no gene match: 9. Looked up from germline, CDR1 is SGHDT and CDR2 is YYEEEE. The CDR3 runs to 15 residues. For the CDR3, the DNA is TGTGCCAGCAGCTTGGTAGGGGGCGGTAGCGGTGGCTACACCTTC. This gives the protein CASSLVGGGSGGYTF.

The genes are TRBV27 and TRBJ2-6; TRBD1 matches 10 bases. Looked up from germline, CDR1 is MNHEY and CDR2 is SMNVEV (reference sequence). The CDR3 length is 18 residues. V gave up 5 bases and J gave up 4 bases; unmatched junction bases: 11. The CDR3 spells CASSGSTGGLGGANVLTF. The CDR3 nucleotides are TGTGCCAGCAGTGGGTCGACAGGGGGCTTGGGAGGGGCCAACGTCCTGACTTTC. Using reference TRBV27 and TRBJ2-6 for the parts outside the CDR3, the full variable domain is EAQVTQNPRYLITVTGKKLTVTCSQNMNHEYMSWYRQDPGLGLRQIYYSMNVEVTDKGDVPEGYKVSRKEKRNFPLILESPSPNQTSLYFCASSGSTGGLGGANVLTFGAGSRLTVL.

The chain links TRBV2 to TRBJ2-7; D perhaps matches TRBD1 (5 bases). The germline CDR1 and CDR2 sequences are SNHLY and FYNNEI. V shed 8 bases and J shed 3 bases, with 14 bases lying between them. The length of the CDR3 is 13 residues. This CDR3 reads CASGLQVRYEQYF. CDR3 DNA sequence: TGTGCCAGCGGCCTACAGGTACGCTACGAGCAGTACTTC.

The CDR3 coding sequence is TGTGCCAGCAGCTCCAGGACTAGTGGGGTGGGCGAGCAGTACTTC. This translates into CASSSRTSGVGEQYF. This chain links TRBV6-1 with TRBJ2-7; 7 bases fit TRBD2. The CDR3 loop spans 15 amino acids. Per the germline V gene, CDR1 is MNHNS and CDR2 is SASEGT. V was clipped by 6 bases and J by 6 bases; unmatched bases: 14.

The chain couples TRBV5-1 to TRBJ1-6, with D maybe TRBD1 (5 bases). Germline V gene sequence: CDR1 SGHRS, CDR2 YFSETQ. The CDR3 covers 15 residues. The V and J ends lost 4 bases and 7 bases respectively, with 15 bases between them. CDR3 loop: CASSRERGENSPLHF. DNA of the CDR3: TGCGCCAGCAGCCGAGAACGGGGGGAAAATTCACCCCTCCACTTT. Filled out from reference TRBV5-1 and TRBJ1-6, the complete variable domain reads KAGVTQTPRYLIKTRGQQVTLSCSPISGHRSVSWYQQTPGQGLQFLFEYFSETQRNKGNFPGRFSGRQFSNSRSEMNVSTLELGDSALYLCASSRERGENSPLHFGNGTRLTVT.

CDR3 sequence: CASSLFDRNTEAFF. The CDR3 DNA reads TGTGCCAGCAGCTTATTCGACAGGAACACTGAAGCTTTCTTT. The chain joins TRBV5-6 to TRBJ1-1; possible D gene TRBD1, 5 bases. The germline CDR1 and CDR2 sequences are SGHDT and YYEEEE. The length of the CDR3 is 14 residues. V dropped 2 bases and J dropped 1 base, with 9 bases sitting between them.

This clone was seen just once. The chain recombines TRBV18 with TRBJ1-4; no clear D. CDR3 size: 14 residues. V was trimmed by 2 bases and J by 4 bases, leaving 8 bases between them. Germline CDR1 is KGHSH and CDR2 is LQKENI. The CDR3 here is CASSPGLHNEKLFF. CDR3 coding DNA: TGTGCCAGCTCACCAGGGCTCCATAATGAAAAACTGTTTTTT.

The chain employs TRBV28 and TRBJ1-5; the match to TRBD1 covers 11 bases. This CDR3 is 17 amino acids long. The J segment lost 4 bases and the V segment lost 5 bases, leaving 10 bases of the junction unmatched. Germline V gene lookup returns CDR1 MDHEN and CDR2 SYDVKM. The CDR3 DNA is TGTGCCAGCAGTCCGACCGGGACAGGGGGTTTTAATCAGCCCCAGCATTTT. Amino acids: CASSPTGTGGFNQPQHF. The entire variable domain, with the rest obtained from reference TRBV28 and TRBJ1-5, is as follows: DVKVTQSSRYLVKRTGEKVFLECVQDMDHENMFWYRQDPGLGLRLIYFSYDVKMKEKGDIPEGYSVSREKKERFSLILESASTNQTSMYLCASSPTGTGGFNQPQHFGDGTRLSIL.

The chain couples TRBV11-2 to TRBJ2-7; the D gene is possibly TRBD2 (5 bases). Germline V lookup: CDR1 SGHAT, CDR2 FQNNGV. There are 14 residues in the CDR3. V lost 1 base, J lost 3 bases, and 10 bases lay in between. This CDR3 reads CASSLVRRLYEQYF. In DNA form, the CDR3 reads TGTGCCAGCAGCTTAGTACGGAGGCTCTACGAGCAGTACTTC.

V and J are TRBV29-1 and TRBJ1-1, with D perhaps matching TRBD1 (6 bases). CDR1 is SQVTM, CDR2 ANQGSEA, per germline. The CDR3 sequence is 21 residues long. V was trimmed by 0 bases and J by 10 bases, leaving 39 bases between them. The CDR3 bases are TGCAGCGTTGAAGATTTTCCAGGGGAATGGCAGACACGGGACCTTAATAGTGGAGCTTTCTTT. Its protein product is CSVEDFPGEWQTRDLNSGAFF.